This T cell receptor beta chain is drawn from a study of T cells expressing NK-cell markers. This CDR3 is built from 17 residues. TCRdb re-analyzed the 5' RACE reads; it lists each CDR3 protein once, without DNA. Recorded for this sample: 500,000 or so distinct CDR3 sequences. This TCR came from a man aged 18 to 29 in good health. Sequenced material: blood T cells: a sorted CD56 or NKG2C T cell subset, CD4+ or CD8+ T cells, or bulk PBMC T cells (not recorded which). The rearrangement links TRBV12-3 or TRBV12-4 to TRBJ1-5. The CDR3 spells CASSFLPGEVGNQPQHF.